This T cell receptor beta chain comes out of a study of PD-L1 blockade in urothelial cancer. Spiking each PCR with synthetic TCR analog templates was performed. Assay used: immunoSEQ multiplex PCR; TCRdb lists only in-frame clones, some missing. The sample yields 95,000 to 130,000 clones, approximately 90% seen once. V lost 4 bases and J lost 9, with 19 bases in between. This CDR3 spans 14 amino acids. Germline lookup yields CDR1 GTSNPN and CDR2 SVGIG (reference sequence). Time point of the sample: peripheral blood 6 weeks after treatment start. Metastatic or locally advanced urothelial carcinoma was present in the patients.

The chain links TRBV30 to TRBJ1-5, with a weak D call TRBD1 (6 bases). Specimen: PBMCs, collected around atezolizumab (anti-PD-L1) treatment. This TCR was recovered from a man in his 60s with urothelial cancer. CDR3 region: CAWTPGTSAGPQHF. DNA of the CDR3: TGTGCCTGGACCCCCGGGACATCCGCAGGGCCCCAGCATTTT.